The source of this T cell receptor beta chain is a study of T cells in Graves' hyperthyroidism and ophthalmopathy. Study-level points and caveats: The blood repertoire included most of the expanded thyroid clonotypes above 0.001.

Looked up from germline, CDR1 is MNHEY and CDR2 is SMNVEV (reference sequence). Trimming took 4 bases from V and 2 from J; bases not matched to a gene: 12. The CDR3 sequence is 17 residues long. As regards this clonotype: What it binds is not known.

TCR beta CDR3 sequences were amplified from RNA transcripts. The HTBI primer set served for first-round RT-PCR of the TCR CDR3. TCRdb passed the multiplex PCR reads through MiXCR, listing each CDR3 protein once. The table lists nearly 600,000 distinct CDR3 sequences, 14% of them singletons, with roughly 7.7% in the top ten. The chain links TRBV27 to TRBJ2-7, with 9 bases identical to TRBD2. Material for sequencing was blood. The clonotype originates from a woman between 18 and 30 years old with Graves' ophthalmopathy. This chain's CDR3 is CASSSLPGAGGTYEQYF. The CDR3 coding sequence is TGTGCCAGCAGTTCCCTGCCGGGAGCGGGAGGTACCTACGAGCAGTACTTC.